This TCR beta chain is from a study of blood T cell repertoires in COVID-19. Original handling: Nucleated cell number was recorded as an estimate derived from reference gene primer amplification. This table comes from immunoSEQ multiplex PCR, and its TCRdb copy is limited to in-frame clones, with some not included. V, J and clone size derive from that table, while D and trimming were established from the DNA sequence. The sample lists about 64,000 clones, about 88% occurring once. The sequenced material came from peripheral blood. The TCR sequence derives from a man between 65 and 85 years old with acute or convalescent COVID-19.

The CDR3 region is CASSLTSGVQETQYF. DNA of the CDR3: TGCGCCAGCAGCTTGACTAGCGGGGTCCAAGAGACCCAGTACTTC. The V gene is TRBV5-1, the J gene TRBJ2-5; 10 positions match TRBD2. This CDR3 comprises 15 residues. CDR1 is SGHRS and CDR2 is YFSETQ in the germline V gene. V shed 1 base, J shed 1 base, and the junction held 1 base outside the gene matches.